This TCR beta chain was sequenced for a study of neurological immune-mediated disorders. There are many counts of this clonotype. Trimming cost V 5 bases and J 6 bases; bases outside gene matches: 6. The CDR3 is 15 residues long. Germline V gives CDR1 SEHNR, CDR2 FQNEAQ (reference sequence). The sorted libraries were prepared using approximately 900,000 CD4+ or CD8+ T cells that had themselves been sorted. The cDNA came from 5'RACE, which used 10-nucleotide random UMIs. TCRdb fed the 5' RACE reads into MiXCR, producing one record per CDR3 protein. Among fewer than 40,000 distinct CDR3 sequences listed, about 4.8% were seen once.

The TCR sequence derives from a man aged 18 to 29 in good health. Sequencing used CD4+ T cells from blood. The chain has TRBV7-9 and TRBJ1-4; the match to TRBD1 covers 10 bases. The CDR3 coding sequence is TGTGCCAGCAGCCCGCGACAGGGGGCGGATGAAAAACTGTTTTTT. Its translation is CASSPRQGADEKLFF.